Detailed here is one T cell receptor (beta chain). Its antigen is currently unknown. PCR primers comprised 60 Vbeta and 13 Jbeta primers. Produced via immunoSEQ multiplex PCR; TCRdb's table is partial and in-frame only. The sample lists 200,000 or so clones; roughly 84% were seen once. The CDR3 has 14 amino acids. Trimming took 4 bases from V and 3 from J; bases not matched to a gene: 7. Germline-derived CDR1 and CDR2 are SGHRS and YFSETQ. This sample was taken from a study of cytomegalovirus exposure and HLA in healthy donors. Whole-study findings and limits: It was reported in a later analysis that an Asian-associated ancestry cluster showed fewer N-insertions than the 666-donor mean. Reports showed the classifier diagnosing cytomegalovirus status with high specificity and sensitivity.

The TCR originated in a boy aged 5 to 17 in good health and CMV-seronegative. Sequenced sample: PBMCs. The gene calls are TRBV5-1 and TRBJ2-7; 7 positions match TRBD1. The CDR3 region is CASSAQTGRYEQYF. The DNA for the CDR3 is TGCGCCAGCAGCGCTCAGACAGGGCGCTACGAGCAGTACTTC.